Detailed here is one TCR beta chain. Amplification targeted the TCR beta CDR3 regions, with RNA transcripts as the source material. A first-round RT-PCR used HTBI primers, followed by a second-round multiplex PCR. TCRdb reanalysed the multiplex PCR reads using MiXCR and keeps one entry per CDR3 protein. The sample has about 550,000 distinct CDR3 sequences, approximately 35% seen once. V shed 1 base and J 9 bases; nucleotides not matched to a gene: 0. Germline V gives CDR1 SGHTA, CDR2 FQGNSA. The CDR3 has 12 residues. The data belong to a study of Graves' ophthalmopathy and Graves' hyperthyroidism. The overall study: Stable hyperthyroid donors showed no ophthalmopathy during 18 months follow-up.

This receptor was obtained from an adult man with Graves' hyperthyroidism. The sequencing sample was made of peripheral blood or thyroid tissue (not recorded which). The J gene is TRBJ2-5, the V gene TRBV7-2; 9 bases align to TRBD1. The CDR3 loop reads CASSLGTGAQYF. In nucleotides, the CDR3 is TGTGCCAGCAGCTTAGGGACAGGGGCCCAGTACTTC. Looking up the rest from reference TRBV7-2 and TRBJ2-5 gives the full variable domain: GAGVSQSPSNKVTEKGKDVELRCDPISGHTALYWYRQSLGQGLEFLIYFQGNSAPDKSGLPSDRFSAERTGGSVSTLTIQRTQQEDSAVYLCASSLGTGAQYFGPGTRLLVL.